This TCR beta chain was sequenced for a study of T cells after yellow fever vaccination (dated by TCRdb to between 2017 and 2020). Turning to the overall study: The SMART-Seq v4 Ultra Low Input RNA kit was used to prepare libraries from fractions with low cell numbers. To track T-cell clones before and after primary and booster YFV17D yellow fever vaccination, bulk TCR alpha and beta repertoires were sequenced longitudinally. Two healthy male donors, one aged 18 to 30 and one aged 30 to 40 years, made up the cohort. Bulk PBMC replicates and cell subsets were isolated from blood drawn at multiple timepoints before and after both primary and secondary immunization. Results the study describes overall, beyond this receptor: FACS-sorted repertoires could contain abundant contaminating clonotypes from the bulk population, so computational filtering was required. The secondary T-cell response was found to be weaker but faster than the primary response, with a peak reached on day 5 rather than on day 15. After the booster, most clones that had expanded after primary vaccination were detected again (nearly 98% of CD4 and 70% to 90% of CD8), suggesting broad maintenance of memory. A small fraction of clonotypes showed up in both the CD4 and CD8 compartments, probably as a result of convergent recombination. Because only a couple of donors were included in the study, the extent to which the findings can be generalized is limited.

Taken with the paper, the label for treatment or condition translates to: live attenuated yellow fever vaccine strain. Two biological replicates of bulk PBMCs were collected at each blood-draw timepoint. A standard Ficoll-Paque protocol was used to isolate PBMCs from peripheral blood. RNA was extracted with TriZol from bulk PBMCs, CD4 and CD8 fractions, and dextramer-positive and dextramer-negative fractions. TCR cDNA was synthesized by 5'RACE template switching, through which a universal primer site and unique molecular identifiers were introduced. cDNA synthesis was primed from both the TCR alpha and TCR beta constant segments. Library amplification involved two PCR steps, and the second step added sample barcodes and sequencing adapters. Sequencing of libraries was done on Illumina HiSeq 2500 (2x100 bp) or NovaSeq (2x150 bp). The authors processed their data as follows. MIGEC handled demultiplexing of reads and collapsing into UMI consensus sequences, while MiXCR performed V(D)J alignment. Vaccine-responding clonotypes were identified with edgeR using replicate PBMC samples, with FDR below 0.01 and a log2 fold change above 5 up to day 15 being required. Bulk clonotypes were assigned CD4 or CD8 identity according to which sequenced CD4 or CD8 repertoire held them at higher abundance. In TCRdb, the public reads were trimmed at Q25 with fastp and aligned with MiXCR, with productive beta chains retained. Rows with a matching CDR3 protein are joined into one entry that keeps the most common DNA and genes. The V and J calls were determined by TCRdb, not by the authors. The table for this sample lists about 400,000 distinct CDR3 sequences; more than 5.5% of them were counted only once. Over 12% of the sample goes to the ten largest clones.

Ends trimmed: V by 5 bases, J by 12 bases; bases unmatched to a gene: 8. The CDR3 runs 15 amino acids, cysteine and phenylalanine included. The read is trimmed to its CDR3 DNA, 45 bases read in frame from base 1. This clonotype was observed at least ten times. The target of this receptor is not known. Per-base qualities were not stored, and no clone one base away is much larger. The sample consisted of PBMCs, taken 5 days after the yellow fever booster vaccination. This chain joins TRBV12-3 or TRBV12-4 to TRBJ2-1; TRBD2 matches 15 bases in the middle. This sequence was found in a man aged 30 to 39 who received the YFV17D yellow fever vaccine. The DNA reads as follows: TGTGCCAGCAGTCCGGGACTAGCGGGAGGCGCGCCGCAGTTCTTC. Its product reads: CASSPGLAGGAPQFF.